The 14 T cell receptor beta chains listed next were all sequenced from one sample in a study of PD-1 blockade in classical Hodgkin lymphoma (dated by TCRdb to 2018 to 2020). This specimen's time point label, per the study, means: cycle 4 day 1 (C4D1), after five to seven weeks of nivolumab. Relapse after autologous stem cell transplantation had occurred in all trial patients, and cohorts A, B and C were distinguished by prior brentuximab vedotin exposure. The method behind the library was the immunoSEQ multiplex PCR assay. The immuneACCESS repertoire file appears here via TCRdb, limited to in-frame rearrangements. These files lack a portion of the clones; in checked studies, under half of the deficit traces to unresolved V genes, and the cause of the others is not known. A total of more than 40,000 clones appear in this sample, 55% to 70% of them only once. The ten top clones hold less than 3% of the sample.

Here the sequenced sample was peripheral blood mononuclear cells (PBMCs), taken before the fourth cycle of nivolumab. The receptors here all came from a human donor with classical Hodgkin lymphoma.

This chain uses TRBV27 with TRBJ2-1; the match to TRBD1 covers 7 bases. The germline CDR1 and CDR2 sequences are MNHEY and SMNVEV (reference sequence). This CDR3 is built from 18 residues. Trimming removed 3 bases from V and 0 bases from J; junction bases left unmatched: 11. CDR3 coding DNA: TGTGCCAGCAGTTTTGATAGGTGGGGACAGAGCTCCTACAATGAGCAGTTCTTC. It translates to CASSFDRWGQSSYNEQFF.

The chain couples TRBV19 to TRBJ2-5; TRBD2 is a possible D gene (8 bases). Germline CDR1 is LNHDA and CDR2 is SQIVND (reference sequence). The length of the CDR3 is 15 residues. Trimming pared 3 bases from V and 5 bases from J, leaving 16 bases between. The CDR3 loop reads CASSISGGGGETQYF. Here the CDR3 DNA reads TGTGCCAGTAGTATTTCGGGAGGGGGCGGCGAGACCCAGTACTTC.

This clone was detected once. The rearrangement links TRBV5-1 to TRBJ2-6, with D hard to call. CDR1 SGHRS and CDR2 YFSETQ come from the germline V gene. This CDR3 is 16 amino acids long. Trimming pared 4 bases from V and 1 base from J, leaving 12 bases between. Here the CDR3 DNA reads TGCGCCAGCAGCCTCCTACCAATATCTGGGGCCAACGTCCTGACTTTC. It yields the protein CASSLLPISGANVLTF.

V gene TRBV5-1 combines with J gene TRBJ1-2, with TRBD1 as a possible D gene (5 bases). CDR3 length equals 13 residues. V lost 2 bases and J 6 bases, leaving 11 bases between the germline ends. Germline V gene lookup returns CDR1 SGHRS and CDR2 YFSETQ. CDR3 in amino acids: CASSFSGQDGYTF. CDR3 bases: TGCGCCAGCAGCTTCTCAGGGCAGGATGGCTACACCTTC.

This clone was picked up a small number of times. V gene TRBV27 combines with J gene TRBJ2-2; D is perhaps TRBD1 or TRBD2 (5 bases each). The length of the CDR3 is 13 residues. Germline V lookup: CDR1 MNHEY, CDR2 SMNVEV (reference sequence). V gave up 3 bases and J gave up 7 bases, with 9 bases separating them. CDR3: CASSLGPGGELFF. The CDR3 nucleotides are TGTGCCAGCAGTTTGGGACCAGGCGGGGAGCTGTTTTTT.

The rearrangement uses TRBV6-5 and TRBJ2-3; possibly TRBD1 or TRBD2 for D (7 bases each). Germline V gene lookup returns CDR1 MNHEY and CDR2 SVGAGI. CDR3 length: 15 amino acids. V lost 1 base and J lost 4, with 12 bases in between. CDR3 DNA sequence: TGTGCCAGCAGTTACTGGCAGGGGGGGCCAGATACGCAGTATTTT. As protein: CASSYWQGGPDTQYF.

The chain combines TRBV5-4 with TRBJ2-3; D not resolved. Trimming stripped 0 bases from V and 0 bases from J, with 8 bases between. The CDR3 is 15 residues long. Germline V gene data show CDR1 as SGHNT and CDR2 as YYREEE (reference sequence). The chain's CDR3 is CASSLVAASTDTQYF. CDR3 sequence (DNA): TGTGCCAGCAGCTTGGTGGCTGCTAGCACAGATACGCAGTATTTT.

The chain joins TRBV21-1 to TRBJ1-3; whether TRBD1, the table's D call, matches the DNA was not checked. TRBV21-1 is marked as a pseudogene. The CDR3 sequence is 18 residues long. CDR3 region: CASRLTQGSRHSGNTIYF. In DNA form, the CDR3 reads TGTGCCAGCAGACTGACTCAGGGTAGTAGGCACTCTGGAAACACCATATATTTT.

The rearrangement uses TRBV10-1 and TRBJ2-4, with a tentative D call TRBD2 (5 bases). V lost 0 bases and J lost 9, with 15 bases in between. The germline gives CDR1 WNHNN, CDR2 SYGVQD (reference sequence). The CDR3 is made up of 15 amino acids. The CDR3 loop reads CASSESTRGLGIQYF. The CDR3 nucleotides are TGCGCCAGCAGTGAGTCGACTCGGGGTCTTGGCATTCAGTACTTC.

This sequence joins TRBV13 and TRBJ1-1; D gene ambiguous. The CDR3 contains 12 residues. The germline V gene encodes CDR1 PRHDT and CDR2 FYEKMQ (reference sequence). Trimming took off 5 bases at V and 12 bases at J, with 16 bases between the two ends. CDR3 in DNA: TGTGCCAGCAGCCGAACCCCCATAGCCCCTTTCTTT. Translated: CASSRTPIAPFF. Together with reference TRBV13 and TRBJ1-1, the CDR3 gives the full variable domain: AAGVIQSPRHLIKEKRETATLKCYPIPRHDTVYWYQQGPGQDPQFLISFYEKMQSDKGSIPDRFSAQQFSDYHSELNMSSLELGDSALYFCASSRTPIAPFFGQGTRLTVV.

The CDR3: CASSPGQSYEQYF. Here the CDR3 DNA reads TGTGCCAGCAGCCCGGGACAGAGTTACGAGCAGTACTTC. V usage is TRBV7-6 and J usage is TRBJ2-5; the match to TRBD1 covers 7 bases. The J call may be in error: the DNA end matches TRBJ2-7 better. Germline V lookup: CDR1 SGHVS, CDR2 FNYEAQ. This CDR3 contains 13 residues.

The rearrangement joins TRBV7-6 to TRBJ2-7; tentatively, D is TRBD1 (7 bases). Germline loops: CDR1 SGHVS, CDR2 FNYEAQ. The CDR3 has 14 amino acids. V lost 1 base to trimming and J lost 5 bases, with 12 bases between them. CDR3 protein: CASSLVQGGHEQYF. The DNA of the CDR3 is TGTGCCAGCAGCTTAGTCCAGGGGGGCCACGAGCAGTACTTC.

The V gene is TRBV5-6, the J gene TRBJ1-6; D gene unclear. Germline CDR1 is SGHDT and CDR2 is YYEEEE. V was pared by 0 bases and J by 2 bases, with 15 bases between. The length of the CDR3 is 18 residues. The CDR3: CASSLEQPTLTYNSPLHF. CDR3 nucleotide sequence: TGTGCCAGCAGCTTGGAACAGCCGACCTTAACCTATAATTCACCCCTCCACTTT. The full variable domain, in which reference TRBV5-6 and TRBJ1-6 provide the parts outside the CDR3, is DAGVTQSPTHLIKTRGQQVTLRCSPKSGHDTVSWYQQALGQGPQFIFQYYEEEERQRGNFPDRFSGHQFPNYSSELNVNALLLGDSALYLCASSLEQPTLTYNSPLHFGNGTRLTVT.

The rearrangement joins TRBV2 to TRBJ1-6, with 7 bases fitting TRBD1. Germline CDR1 is SNHLY and CDR2 is FYNNEI. The CDR3 has 12 residues. V trimming: 8 bases; J trimming: 15 bases; junction bases outside the gene matches: 10. The DNA of the CDR3 is TGTGCCAGCGCGAGGGACAGCTCGCTCCTCCACTTT. This encodes CASARDSSLLHF.